This passage covers 8 T cell receptor beta chains from one sample sequenced in a study of T cell responses to AZD1222 COVID-19 vaccine. The table came from immunoSEQ multiplex PCR; TCRdb's copy has only in-frame clones and leaves some out. The data show roughly 150,000 clones, with 88% seen just once and roughly 5.5% held by the top ten. The sample was peripheral blood, taken on day 0 of AZD1222 vaccination. These receptors were obtained from an adult in good health.

V gene TRBV19 combines with J gene TRBJ1-4; D possibly corresponds to TRBD1 (5 bases). From germline, CDR1 is LNHDA and CDR2 SQIVND (reference sequence). This CDR3 is built from 18 residues. Trimming left V 4 bases short and J 0 bases short, with 18 bases between. The CDR3 loop is CASSRGRRSSSTNEKLFF. CDR3 nucleotides: TGTGCCAGTAGTAGGGGACGCCGAAGCAGTTCAACTAATGAAAAACTGTTTTTT.

This clone came up once. Other DNA variants within this sample encode the same CDR3. The chain has TRBV6-2 or TRBV6-3 and TRBJ2-7; 9 bases align to TRBD1. The V and J ends lost 0 bases and 6 bases, in that order; junction bases with no gene match: 3. The CDR3 has 14 residues. CDR1 and CDR2 (germline): MNHEY, SVGEGT. CDR3 sequence reads: CASSYSGTGREQYF. The CDR3 DNA follows: TGTGCCAGCAGTTACTCCGGGACAGGGCGCGAGCAGTACTTC.

CDR3 in amino acids: CASSSTTGPSGTEAFF. As DNA, the CDR3 is TGTGCCAGCAGCTCAACTACAGGACCCAGCGGAACTGAAGCTTTCTTT. This chain uses TRBV7-8 with TRBJ1-1; a possible D gene is TRBD1 (5 bases). The CDR3 has 16 residues. Trimming shortened V by 4 bases and J by 5 bases, and 20 bases separated the two germline ends. CDR1 is SGHVS, CDR2 FQNEAQ, per germline. Full variable domain (rest looked up from reference TRBV7-8 and TRBJ1-1): GAGVSQSPRYKVAKRGQDVALRCDPISGHVSLFWYQQALGQGPEFLTYFQNEAQLDKSGLPSDRFFAERPEGSVSTLKIQRTQQEDSAVYLCASSSTTGPSGTEAFFGQGTRLTVV.

This rearrangement joins TRBV6-2 or TRBV6-3 to TRBJ1-2; tentatively, D is TRBD1 (6 bases). The CDR3 loop spans 13 amino acids. With 1 base removed from V and 8 bases from J, the gap between germline ends came to 11 bases. Germline V gene lookup returns CDR1 MNHEY and CDR2 SVGEGT. The CDR3 coding sequence is TGTGCCAGCAGTTACTACAGGGAAGAAGGCTACACCTTC. It codes for CASSYYREEGYTF.

The rearrangement joins TRBV27 to TRBJ2-5, with D perhaps TRBD1 (5 bases). Germline CDR1 reads MNHEY; CDR2 reads SMNVEV (reference sequence). The V and J ends lost 5 bases and 5 bases respectively, with 18 bases between them. CDR3 length: 15 residues. CDR3 region: CASSPTAGSGETQYF. Written as DNA, the CDR3 is TGTGCCAGCAGTCCTACGGCAGGGTCTGGGGAGACCCAGTACTTC.

CDR3 coding DNA: TGTGCCAGCATGGAGGGGACCTCTGGAAACACCATATATTTT. It codes for CASMEGTSGNTIYF. The rearrangement uses TRBV7-2 and TRBJ1-3; D might be TRBD1 (5 bases). The ends were cut back, 7 bases at V and 0 bases at J, with 10 bases in the middle. This CDR3 comprises 14 residues. From germline, CDR1 is SGHTA and CDR2 FQGNSA.

This chain uses TRBV3-1 (or the pseudogene TRBV3-2) with TRBJ1-3; TRBD1 is a possible D gene (6 bases). Trimming pared 1 base from V and 0 bases from J, leaving 13 bases between. This CDR3 has 17 amino acids. Germline CDR1 reads LGHDT; CDR2 reads YNNKEL (reference sequence). CDR3 in amino acids: CASSQATAGASGNTIYF. Written as DNA, the CDR3 is TGTGCCAGCAGCCAAGCGACCGCAGGGGCCTCTGGAAACACCATATATTTT.

The V call is TRBV7-2, the J call TRBJ1-3; possibly TRBD1 for D (6 bases). Looked up from germline, CDR1 is SGHTA and CDR2 is FQGNSA. This CDR3 comprises 16 residues. Trimming cost V 4 bases and J 4 bases, with 17 bases left between them. CDR3: CASSSTTGGGGNTIYF. The CDR3 DNA follows: TGTGCCAGCAGCTCAACCACCGGGGGCGGAGGAAACACCATATATTTT. The variable domain in full, with the rest retrieved from reference TRBV7-2 and TRBJ1-3, is GAGVSQSPSNKVTEKGKDVELRCDPISGHTALYWYRQSLGQGLEFLIYFQGNSAPDKSGLPSDRFSAERTGGSVSTLTIQRTQQEDSAVYLCASSSTTGGGGNTIYFGEGSWLTVV.